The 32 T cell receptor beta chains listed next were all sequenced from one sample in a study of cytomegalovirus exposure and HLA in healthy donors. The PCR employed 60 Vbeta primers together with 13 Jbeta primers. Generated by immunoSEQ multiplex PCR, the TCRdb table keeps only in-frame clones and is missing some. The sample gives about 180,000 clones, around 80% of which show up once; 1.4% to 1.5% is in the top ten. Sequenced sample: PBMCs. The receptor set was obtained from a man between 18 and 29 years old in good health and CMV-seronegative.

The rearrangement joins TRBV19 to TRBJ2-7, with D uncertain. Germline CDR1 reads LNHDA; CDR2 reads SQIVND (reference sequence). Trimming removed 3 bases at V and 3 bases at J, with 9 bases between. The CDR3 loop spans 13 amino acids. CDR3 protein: CASSMGSLYEQYF. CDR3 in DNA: TGTGCCAGTAGTATGGGCAGCCTCTACGAGCAGTACTTC.

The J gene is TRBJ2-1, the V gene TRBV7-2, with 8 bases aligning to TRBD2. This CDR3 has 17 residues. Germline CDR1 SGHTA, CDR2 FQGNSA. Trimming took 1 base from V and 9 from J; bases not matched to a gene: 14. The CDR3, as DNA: TGTGCCAGCAGCTTAGGGGCCGGGACTAGTGGGGTCGGTGAGCAGTTCTTC. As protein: CASSLGAGTSGVGEQFF. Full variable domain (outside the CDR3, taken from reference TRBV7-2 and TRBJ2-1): GAGVSQSPSNKVTEKGKDVELRCDPISGHTALYWYRQSLGQGLEFLIYFQGNSAPDKSGLPSDRFSAERTGGSVSTLTIQRTQQEDSAVYLCASSLGAGTSGVGEQFFGPGTRLTVL.

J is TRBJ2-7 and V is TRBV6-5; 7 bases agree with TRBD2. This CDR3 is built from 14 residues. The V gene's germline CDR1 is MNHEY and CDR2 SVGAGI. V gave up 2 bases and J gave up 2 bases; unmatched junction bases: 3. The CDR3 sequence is CASSYGGTTYEQYF. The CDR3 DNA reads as TGTGCCAGCAGTTACGGGGGGACTACCTACGAGCAGTACTTC.

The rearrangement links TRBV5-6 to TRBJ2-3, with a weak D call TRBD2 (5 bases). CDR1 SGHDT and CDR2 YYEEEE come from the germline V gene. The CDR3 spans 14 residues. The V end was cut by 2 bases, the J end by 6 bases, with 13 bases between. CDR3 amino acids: CASSFGLVGDTQYF. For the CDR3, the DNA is TGTGCCAGCAGCTTTGGACTGGTGGGGGATACGCAGTATTTT.

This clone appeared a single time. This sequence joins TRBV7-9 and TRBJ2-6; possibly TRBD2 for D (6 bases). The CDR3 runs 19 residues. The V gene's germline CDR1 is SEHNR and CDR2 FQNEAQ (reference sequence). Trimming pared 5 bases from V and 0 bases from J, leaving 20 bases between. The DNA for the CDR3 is TGTGCCAGCAGCCCCAACGTTGGAGGGGCGATCTCTGGGGCCAACGTCCTGACTTTC. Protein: CASSPNVGGAISGANVLTF. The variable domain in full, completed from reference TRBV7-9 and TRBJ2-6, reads DTGVSQNPRHKITKRGQNVTFRCDPISEHNRLYWYRQTLGQGPEFLTYFQNEAQLEKSRLLSDRFSAERPKGSFSTLEIQRTEQGDSAMYLCASSPNVGGAISGANVLTFGAGSRLTVL.

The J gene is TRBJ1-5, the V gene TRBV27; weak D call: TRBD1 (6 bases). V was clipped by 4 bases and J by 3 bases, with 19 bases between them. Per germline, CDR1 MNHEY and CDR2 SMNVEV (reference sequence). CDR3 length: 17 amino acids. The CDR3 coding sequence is TGTGCCAGCAGTTCGTTCGGGGCAGGGGCGAACAATCAGCCCCAGCATTTT. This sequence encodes CASSSFGAGANNQPQHF.

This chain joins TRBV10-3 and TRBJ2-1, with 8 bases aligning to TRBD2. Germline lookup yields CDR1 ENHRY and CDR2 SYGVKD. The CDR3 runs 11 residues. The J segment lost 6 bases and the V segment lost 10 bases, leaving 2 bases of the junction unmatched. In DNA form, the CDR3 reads TGTGCCACCGGGGGGGGCAATGAGCAGTTCTTC. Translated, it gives CATGGGNEQFF.

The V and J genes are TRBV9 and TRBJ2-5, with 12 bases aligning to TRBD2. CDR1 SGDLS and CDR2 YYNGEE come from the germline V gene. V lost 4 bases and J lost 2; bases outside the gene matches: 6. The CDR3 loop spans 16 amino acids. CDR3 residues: CASSLTSGGPQETQYF. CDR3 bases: TGTGCCAGCAGCCTCACTAGCGGGGGGCCTCAAGAGACCCAGTACTTC.

The CDR3 region has the DNA TGTGCCAGCAGCTTAGTGGGAGGGGATGGCTACACCTTC. It yields the protein CASSLVGGDGYTF. The chain recombines TRBV7-8 with TRBJ1-2; perhaps TRBD1 as D (5 bases). V shed 1 base and J shed 6 bases, with 9 bases lying between them. The V gene's germline CDR1 is SGHVS and CDR2 FQNEAQ. The CDR3 is 13 amino acids.

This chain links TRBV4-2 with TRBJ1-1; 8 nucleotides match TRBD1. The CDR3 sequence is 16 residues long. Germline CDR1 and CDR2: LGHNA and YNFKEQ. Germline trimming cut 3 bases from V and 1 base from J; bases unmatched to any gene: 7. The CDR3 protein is CASSHMNRGSNTEAFF. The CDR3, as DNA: TGTGCCAGCAGCCATATGAACAGGGGGTCGAACACTGAAGCTTTCTTT.

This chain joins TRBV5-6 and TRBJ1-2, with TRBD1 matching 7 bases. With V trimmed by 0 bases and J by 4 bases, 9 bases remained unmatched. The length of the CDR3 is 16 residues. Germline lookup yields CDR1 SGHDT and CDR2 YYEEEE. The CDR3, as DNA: TGTGCCAGCAGCTTGGCCCTGGACAGGACTCCCTATGGCTACACCTTC. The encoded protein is CASSLALDRTPYGYTF. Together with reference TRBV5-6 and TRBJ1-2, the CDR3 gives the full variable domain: DAGVTQSPTHLIKTRGQQVTLRCSPKSGHDTVSWYQQALGQGPQFIFQYYEEEERQRGNFPDRFSGHQFPNYSSELNVNALLLGDSALYLCASSLALDRTPYGYTFGSGTRLTVV.

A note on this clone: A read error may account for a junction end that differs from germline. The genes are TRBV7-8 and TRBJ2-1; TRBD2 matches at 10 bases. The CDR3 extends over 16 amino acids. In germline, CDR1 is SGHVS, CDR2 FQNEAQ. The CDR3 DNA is TGTGCCAGCAGCTCAACAGCGGGGGGGCAGGGGGATGAGCAGCTCTTC. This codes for CASSSTAGGQGDEQLF.

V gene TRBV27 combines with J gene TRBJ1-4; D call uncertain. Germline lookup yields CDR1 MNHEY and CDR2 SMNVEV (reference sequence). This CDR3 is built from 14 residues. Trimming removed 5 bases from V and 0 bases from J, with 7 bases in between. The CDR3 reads CASSGEATNEKLFF. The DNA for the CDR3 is TGTGCCAGCAGTGGAGAGGCAACTAATGAAAAACTGTTTTTT.

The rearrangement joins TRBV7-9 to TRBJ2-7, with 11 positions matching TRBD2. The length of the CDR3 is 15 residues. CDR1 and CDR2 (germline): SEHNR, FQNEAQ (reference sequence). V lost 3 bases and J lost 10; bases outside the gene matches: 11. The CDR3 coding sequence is TGTGCCAGCAGCTTGAGTGCGACTAGCGGGGCGCGTCAGTACTTC. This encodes CASSLSATSGARQYF.

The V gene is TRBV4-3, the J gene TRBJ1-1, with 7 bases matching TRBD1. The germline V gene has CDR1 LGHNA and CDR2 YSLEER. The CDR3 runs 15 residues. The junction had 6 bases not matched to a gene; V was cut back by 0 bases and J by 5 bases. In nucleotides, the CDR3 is TGCGCCAGCAGCCAAGATTTCGACAGGGCGACTGAAGCTTTCTTT. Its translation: CASSQDFDRATEAFF.

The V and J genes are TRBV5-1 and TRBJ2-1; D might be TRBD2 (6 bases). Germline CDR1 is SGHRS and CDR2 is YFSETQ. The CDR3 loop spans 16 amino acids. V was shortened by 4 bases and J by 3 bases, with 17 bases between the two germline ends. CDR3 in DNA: TGCGCCAGCAGCCGGGCTCCCGGGCGGGGCTACAATGAGCAGTTCTTC. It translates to CASSRAPGRGYNEQFF.

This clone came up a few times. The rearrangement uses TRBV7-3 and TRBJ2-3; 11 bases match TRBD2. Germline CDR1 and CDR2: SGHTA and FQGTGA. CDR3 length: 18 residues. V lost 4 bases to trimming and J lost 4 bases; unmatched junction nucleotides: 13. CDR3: CASSSRGLAGGLPDTQYF. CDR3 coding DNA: TGTGCCAGCAGCTCTAGGGGGCTAGCGGGGGGCCTGCCAGATACGCAGTATTTT. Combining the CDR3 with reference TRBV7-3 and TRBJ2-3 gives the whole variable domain GAGVSQTPSNKVTEKGKYVELRCDPISGHTALYWYRQSLGQGPEFLIYFQGTGAADDSGLPNDRFFAVRPEGSVSTLKIQRTERGDSAVYLCASSSRGLAGGLPDTQYFGPGTRLTVL.

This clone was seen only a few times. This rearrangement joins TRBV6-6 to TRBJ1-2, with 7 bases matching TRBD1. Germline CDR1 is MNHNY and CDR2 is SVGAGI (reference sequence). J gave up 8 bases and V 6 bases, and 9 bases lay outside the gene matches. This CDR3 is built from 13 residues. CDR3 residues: CASREAGGGGYTF. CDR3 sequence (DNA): TGTGCCAGCAGAGAGGCAGGGGGTGGGGGCTACACCTTC.

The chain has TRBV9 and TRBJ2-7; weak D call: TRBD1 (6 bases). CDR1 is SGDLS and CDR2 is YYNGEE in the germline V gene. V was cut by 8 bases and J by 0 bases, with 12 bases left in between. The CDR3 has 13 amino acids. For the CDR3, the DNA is TGTGCCAGTTGTCAGGGGCCCTCCTACGAGCAGTACTTC. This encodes CASCQGPSYEQYF. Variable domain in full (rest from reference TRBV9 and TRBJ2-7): DSGVTQTPKHLITATGQRVTLRCSPRSGDLSVYWYQQSLDQGLQFLIQYYNGEERAKGNILERFSAQQFPDLHSELNLSSLELGDSALYFCASCQGPSYEQYFGPGTRLTVT.

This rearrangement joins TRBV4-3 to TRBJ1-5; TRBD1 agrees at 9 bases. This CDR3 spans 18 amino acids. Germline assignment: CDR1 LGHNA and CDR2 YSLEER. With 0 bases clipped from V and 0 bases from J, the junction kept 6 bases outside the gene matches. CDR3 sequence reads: CASSQDLTGGFSNQPQHF. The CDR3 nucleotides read TGCGCCAGCAGCCAAGATCTAACAGGGGGCTTTAGCAATCAGCCCCAGCATTTT.

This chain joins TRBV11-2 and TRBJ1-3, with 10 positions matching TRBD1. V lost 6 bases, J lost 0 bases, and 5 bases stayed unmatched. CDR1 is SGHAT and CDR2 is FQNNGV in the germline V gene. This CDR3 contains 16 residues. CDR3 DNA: TGTGCCAGCAGTTGGGGACAGGGGTTCTCTGGAAACACCATATATTTT. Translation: CASSWGQGFSGNTIYF.

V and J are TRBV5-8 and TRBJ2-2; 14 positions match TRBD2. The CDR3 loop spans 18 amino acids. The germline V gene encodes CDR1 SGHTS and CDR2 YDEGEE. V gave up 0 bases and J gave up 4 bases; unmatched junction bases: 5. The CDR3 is CASSLGLAGGRSTGELFF. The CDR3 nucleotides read TGTGCCAGCAGCTTGGGACTAGCGGGGGGGAGAAGCACCGGGGAGCTGTTTTTT.

CDR3 region: CASSVTGVGELFF. The DNA for the CDR3 is TGTGCCAGCAGCGTTACAGGGGTCGGGGAGCTGTTTTTT. V usage is TRBV4-2 and J usage is TRBJ2-2; 7 nucleotides line up with TRBD1. The V gene end was trimmed by 5 bases and the J gene end by 7 bases; junction bases not matched to a gene: 4. Germline CDR1 reads LGHNA; CDR2 reads YNFKEQ. The CDR3 length is 13 residues.

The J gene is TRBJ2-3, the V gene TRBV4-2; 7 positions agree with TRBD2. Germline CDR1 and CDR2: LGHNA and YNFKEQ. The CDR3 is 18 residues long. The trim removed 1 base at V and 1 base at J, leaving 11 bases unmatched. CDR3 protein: CASSQGDGLGVRTDTQYF. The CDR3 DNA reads TGTGCCAGCAGCCAAGGGGACGGACTAGGGGTGCGCACAGATACGCAGTATTTT.

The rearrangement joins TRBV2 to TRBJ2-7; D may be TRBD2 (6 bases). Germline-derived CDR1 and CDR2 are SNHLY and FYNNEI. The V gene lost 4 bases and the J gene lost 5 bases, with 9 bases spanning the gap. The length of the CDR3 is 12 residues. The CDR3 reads CASSVGGNEQYF. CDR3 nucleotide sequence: TGTGCCAGCAGTGTCGGGGGTAACGAGCAGTACTTC.

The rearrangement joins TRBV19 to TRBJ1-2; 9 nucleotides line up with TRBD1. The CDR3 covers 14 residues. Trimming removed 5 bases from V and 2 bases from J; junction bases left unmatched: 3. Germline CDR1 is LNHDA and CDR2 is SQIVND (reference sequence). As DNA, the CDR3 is TGTGCCAGTAGTGCGGGACAGGGAAACTATGGCTACACCTTC. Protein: CASSAGQGNYGYTF.

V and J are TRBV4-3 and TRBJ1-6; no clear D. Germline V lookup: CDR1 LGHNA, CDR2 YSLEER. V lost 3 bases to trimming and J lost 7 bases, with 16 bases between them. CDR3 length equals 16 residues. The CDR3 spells CASSHSAGRENSPLHF. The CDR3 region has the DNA TGCGCCAGCAGCCACTCGGCAGGCCGGGAAAATTCACCCCTCCACTTT.

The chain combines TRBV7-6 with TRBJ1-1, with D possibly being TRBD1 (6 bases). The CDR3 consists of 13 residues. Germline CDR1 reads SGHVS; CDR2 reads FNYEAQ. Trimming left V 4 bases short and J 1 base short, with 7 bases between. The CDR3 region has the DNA TGTGCCAGCAGCTGGGGACAGAACACTGAAGCTTTCTTT. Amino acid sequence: CASSWGQNTEAFF.

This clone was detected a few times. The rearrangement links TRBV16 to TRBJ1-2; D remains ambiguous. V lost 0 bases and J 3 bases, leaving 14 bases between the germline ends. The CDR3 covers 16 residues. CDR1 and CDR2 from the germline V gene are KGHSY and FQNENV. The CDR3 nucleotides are TGTGCCAGCAGCCAATCGTTTGCGGGGTCGGACTATGGCTACACCTTC. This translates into CASSQSFAGSDYGYTF.

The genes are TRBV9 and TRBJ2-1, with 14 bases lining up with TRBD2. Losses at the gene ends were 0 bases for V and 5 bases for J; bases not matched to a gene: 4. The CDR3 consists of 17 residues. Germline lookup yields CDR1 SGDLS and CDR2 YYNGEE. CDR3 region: CASSVAPTSGGDNEQFF. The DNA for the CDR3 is TGTGCCAGCAGCGTAGCTCCGACTAGCGGGGGGGACAATGAGCAGTTCTTC.

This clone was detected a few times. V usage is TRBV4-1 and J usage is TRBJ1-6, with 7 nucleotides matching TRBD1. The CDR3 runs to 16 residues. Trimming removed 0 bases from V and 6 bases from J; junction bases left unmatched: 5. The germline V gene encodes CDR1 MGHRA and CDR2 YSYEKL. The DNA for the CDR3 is TGCGCCAGCAGCCAAGAGAGTAGGGACAGTAATTCACCCCTCCACTTT. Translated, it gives CASSQESRDSNSPLHF.

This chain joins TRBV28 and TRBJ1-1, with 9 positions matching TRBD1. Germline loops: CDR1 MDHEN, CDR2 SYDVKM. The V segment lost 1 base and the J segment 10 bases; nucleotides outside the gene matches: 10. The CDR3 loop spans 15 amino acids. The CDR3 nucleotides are TGTGCCAGCAGTTTATTGGGACAGGGCCCAAGTGGAGCTTTCTTT. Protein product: CASSLLGQGPSGAFF.